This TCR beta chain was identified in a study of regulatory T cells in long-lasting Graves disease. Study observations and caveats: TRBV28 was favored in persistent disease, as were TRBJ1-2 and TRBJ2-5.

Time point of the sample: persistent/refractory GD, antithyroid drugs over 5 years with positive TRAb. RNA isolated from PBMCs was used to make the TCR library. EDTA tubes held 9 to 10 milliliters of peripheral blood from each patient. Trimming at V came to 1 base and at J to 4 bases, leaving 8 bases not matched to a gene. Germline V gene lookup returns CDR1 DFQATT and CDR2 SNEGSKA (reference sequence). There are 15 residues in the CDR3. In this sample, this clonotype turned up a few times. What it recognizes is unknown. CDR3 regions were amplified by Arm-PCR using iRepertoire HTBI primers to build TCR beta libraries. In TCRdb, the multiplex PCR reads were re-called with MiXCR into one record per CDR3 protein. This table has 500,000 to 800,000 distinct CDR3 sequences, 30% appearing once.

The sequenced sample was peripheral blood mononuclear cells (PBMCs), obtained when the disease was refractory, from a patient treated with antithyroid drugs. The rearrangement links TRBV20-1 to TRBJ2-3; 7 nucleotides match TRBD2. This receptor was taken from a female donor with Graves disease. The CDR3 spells CSARVRTSVADTQYF. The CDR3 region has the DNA TGCAGTGCTAGAGTTAGGACTAGTGTCGCAGATACGCAGTATTTT.